The rows below give T cell receptor beta chains drawn from one sample of a study of T-cell reconstitution after alpha-beta-depleted transplantation in children. TCRdb analysed the PCR reads with MiXCR anew, one entry per CDR3 protein. This sample yields more than 550,000 distinct CDR3 sequences, of which over 9.5% are seen a single time; roughly 3.9% belongs to the top ten. The sample in question was PBMCs from the stem cell graft donor, obtained from the stem cell graft. These receptors were collected from a human donor who donated a stem cell graft to a child with acute myeloid leukemia. CDR3s include the opening cysteine and the closing phenylalanine or tryptophan. Fields, in order: clone size, V gene, J gene, D gene, CDR3 DNA, CDR3 protein. A D gene is named only where the DNA matches it firmly. Not every row has a clone size; where given, it reads once, few, many or a size class.

many	TRBV7-9	TRBJ2-7	.	TGTGCCAGCAGCCAAAGGGACTCCCCCTACGAGCAGTACTTC	CASSQRDSPYEQYF
many	TRBV7-2	TRBJ2-3	TRBD2	TGTGCCAGCAGCTTAGCGCGGACTAGCGGTCAAGATACGCAGTATTTT	CASSLARTSGQDTQYF
.	TRBV28	TRBJ2-1	.	TGTGCCAGCAGTGTAGGAGGGGGAGGCTCCTACAATGAGCAGTTCTTC	CASSVGGGGSYNEQFF
.	TRBV12-3/TRBV12-4	TRBJ2-1	TRBD2	TGTGCCAGCAGGCAGCGGGAGAGAGATGAGCAGTTCTTC	CASRQRERDEQFF
.	TRBV7-3	TRBJ2-3	TRBD2	TGTGCCAGCAGCTTAAGCCCCTTGGGGGCGGGAGGGGATACGCAGTATTTT	CASSLSPLGAGGDTQYF
.	TRBV14	TRBJ1-1	.	TGTGCCAGCAGCCAAGGGTTTGATGGAAGCACTGAAGCTTTCTTT	CASSQGFDGSTEAFF
many	TRBV29-1	TRBJ2-7	.	TGCAGCGTGGGGTCGCCTCACGAGCAGTACTTC	CSVGSPHEQYF
.	TRBV9	TRBJ1-6	.	TGTGCCAGCAGCCCGTGGATACAGGAGAATTCACCCCTCCACTTT	CASSPWIQENSPLHF
few	TRBV5-4	TRBJ2-7	TRBD2	TGTGCCAGCAGCCCGGGGGGACTAGCGGAGATCTACGAGCAGTACTTC	CASSPGGLAEIYEQYF
.	TRBV11-1	TRBJ2-7	.	TGTGCCAGCAGCTCTGGGGACCGCTTGGCGGAGCAGTACTTC	CASSSGDRLAEQYF
many	TRBV20-1	TRBJ2-2	TRBD2	TGCAGTGCTCAGAGTGGGGGGGCGAACACCGGGGAGCTGTTTTTT	CSAQSGGANTGELFF
.	TRBV29-1	TRBJ1-2	.	TGCAGCGTGATGGGGCAGGATGGCTACACCTTC	CSVMGQDGYTF
few	TRBV3-1	TRBJ2-1	TRBD2	TGTGCCAGCAGCCAAGATCCATTGGCGGGGGCCTACAATGAGCAGTTCTTC	CASSQDPLAGAYNEQFF
many	TRBV29-1	TRBJ2-7	TRBD1	TGCAGCGTAGACAGGGGGAGGGACGAGCAGTACTTC	CSVDRGRDEQYF
many	TRBV12-3/TRBV12-4	TRBJ2-5	TRBD1	TGTGCCAGCAGTCGACCGACAGGGTCTGTGGAGACCCAGTACTTC	CASSRPTGSVETQYF
few	TRBV20-1	TRBJ2-7	TRBD1	TGCAGTGCTAGAGCGTCTGGGACAGGGCTCCACGAGCAGTACTTC	CSARASGTGLHEQYF
few	TRBV12-3/TRBV12-4	TRBJ1-1	.	TGTGCCAGCAGTTTAAAATCCCTCTCTCATGCTTTCTTT	CASSLKSLSHAFF
.	TRBV12-3/TRBV12-4	TRBJ2-7	TRBD1	TGTGCCAGCACCCGACAGGGGGCTAGTCCCAACGAGCAGTACTTC	CASTRQGASPNEQYF
many	TRBV7-9	TRBJ2-2	TRBD2	TGTGCCAGCAGCTTAGGGGAGCGGGGACGGAAGACCGGGGAGCTGTTTTTT	CASSLGERGRKTGELFF
many	TRBV18	TRBJ2-7	.	TGTGCCAGCTCACCGGGTTTGCAGGGGTCCTACGAGCAGTACTTC	CASSPGLQGSYEQYF
many	TRBV29-1	TRBJ2-7	.	TGCAGCGCCCGAGGTGGGCGAGGGTACGAGCAGTACTTC	CSARGGRGYEQYF
few	TRBV5-1	TRBJ2-1	TRBD2	TGCGCCAGTTCTAGCGGGAGGACGACTGAGCAGTTCTTC	CASSSGRTTEQFF
.	TRBV29-1	TRBJ2-7	TRBD2	TGCAGCGTTAGGAGGGAGGGCCTTCGGTCCTACGAGCAGTACTTC	CSVRREGLRSYEQYF
.	TRBV5-1	TRBJ1-4	TRBD1	TGCGCCAGCAGCCTGGGGACAGCCGATAATGAAAAACTGTTTTTT	CASSLGTADNEKLFF
.	TRBV30	TRBJ2-7	TRBD2	TGTGCCTGGAGTGTGCTGACTAGCGGGAGGGGCTACGAGCAGTACTTC	CAWSVLTSGRGYEQYF
.	TRBV15	TRBJ2-1	.	TGTGCCACCAGCAGTGTAGGAGGCTCCTACAATGAGCAGTTCTTC	CATSSVGGSYNEQFF
few	TRBV5-1	TRBJ2-1	.	TGCGCCAGCAGCTCCGGGACTGAGGATCGGCAGTTCTTC	CASSSGTEDRQFF
many	TRBV20-1	TRBJ1-5	.	TGCAGTGCTAGATTGCCTAATCAGCCCCAGCATTTT	CSARLPNQPQHF
.	TRBV10-3	TRBJ2-3	.	TGTGCCATCGGAGGGGCGGTGGGCACAGATACGCAGTATTTT	CAIGGAVGTDTQYF
many	TRBV6-2/TRBV6-3	TRBJ2-1	TRBD2	TGTGCCAGCAGTTATGAGGGACTAGGCCTAGCAGAGCAGTTCTTC	CASSYEGLGLAEQFF
few	TRBV6-1	TRBJ1-5	.	TGTGCCAGCAGTGGGGACGGGACGGGGACGCCCCAGCATTTT	CASSGDGTGTPQHF
.	TRBV14	TRBJ2-3	TRBD2	TGTGCCAGCAGCTCAGCGGGAGGGCCGGGGACGCAGTATTTT	CASSSAGGPGTQYF
few	TRBV7-3	TRBJ2-5	.	TGTGCCAGCAGCTTAGCTGGCGCAGGCGTTGCGGAGACCCAGTACTTC	CASSLAGAGVAETQYF
few	TRBV7-2	TRBJ2-7	TRBD2	TGTGCCAGCAGCTTTAGCGGGAGGAAGTACGAGCAGTACTTC	CASSFSGRKYEQYF
once	TRBV6-1	TRBJ2-3	.	TGTGCCAGCGGGAAACTTACAACAGATACGCAGTATTTT	CASGKLTTDTQYF
many	TRBV10-3	TRBJ1-2	.	TGTGCCATCAGCGAACCGGGGTCCTACACCTTC	CAISEPGSYTF
.	TRBV10-3	TRBJ1-6	.	TGTGCCATCAGTACCGGAATTAATTCACCCCTCCACTTT	CAISTGINSPLHF
few	TRBV7-9	TRBJ2-7	TRBD2	TGTGCCAGCAGCCCTAGCGGGAGGAAATACGAGCAGTACTTC	CASSPSGRKYEQYF
few	TRBV2	TRBJ1-1	.	TGTGCCAGCGGATTAGACATACCGAACTTTACGGCAACTGAAGCTTTCTTT	CASGLDIPNFTATEAFF
.	TRBV10-3	TRBJ1-1	.	TGTGCCATCAGCGTCGGACAGAGAATGAACACTGAAGCTTTCTTT	CAISVGQRMNTEAFF